Below are 14 T cell receptor beta chains sequenced from a single sample in a study of blood T cell repertoires in COVID-19. The method was immunoSEQ multiplex PCR; TCRdb's version includes in-frame clones alone and lacks a portion of them. The sample consists of 55,000 to 80,000 clones, roughly 80% of them appearing once. Material for sequencing was peripheral blood. These receptor sequences come from a woman aged 80 or over with active or convalescent COVID-19.

The V and J genes are TRBV6-5 and TRBJ1-4, with a tentative D call TRBD1 (5 bases). Trimming removed 6 bases at V and 1 base at J, with 12 bases between. This CDR3 contains 15 residues. Germline V gives CDR1 MNHEY, CDR2 SVGAGI. CDR3 bases: TGTGCCAGCAGCCTCTTCGGGGGAACTAATGAAAAACTGTTTTTT. Translated, it gives CASSLFGGTNEKLFF.

The J gene is TRBJ2-7, the V gene TRBV6-5, with D perhaps matching TRBD2 (6 bases). The germline V gene encodes CDR1 MNHEY and CDR2 SVGAGI. The CDR3 is made up of 15 amino acids. Trimming took off 6 bases at V and 2 bases at J, with 17 bases between the two ends. DNA of the CDR3: TGTGCCAGCAGCCAAGGAGGGGACTTCCCCTACGAGCAGTACTTC. Protein: CASSQGGDFPYEQYF.

V is TRBV6-5 and J is TRBJ1-1; D is undetermined. The CDR3 length is 16 residues. The V gene lost 0 bases and the J gene lost 6 bases, with 17 bases spanning the gap. Germline loops: CDR1 MNHEY, CDR2 SVGAGI. The CDR3 here is CASSYSTRQRIPEAFF. Here the CDR3 DNA reads TGTGCCAGCAGTTACTCGACCCGGCAGAGGATACCTGAAGCTTTCTTT.

The rearrangement joins TRBV4-1 to TRBJ2-2, with 7 bases fitting TRBD1. Germline V gene lookup returns CDR1 MGHRA and CDR2 YSYEKL. This CDR3 is 15 amino acids long. With 4 bases clipped from V and 7 bases from J, the junction kept 9 bases outside the gene matches. The CDR3 DNA follows: TGCGCCAGCAGCCGACAGGGATTGTTGCGCGGGGAGCTGTTTTTT. Protein sequence: CASSRQGLLRGELFF.

The gene calls are TRBV5-5 and TRBJ1-1; possible D gene TRBD1, 6 bases. The germline V and J ends were trimmed by 5 bases and 2 bases, with 13 bases remaining between them. Germline V gene lookup returns CDR1 SGHKS and CDR2 YYEKEE (reference sequence). CDR3 length equals 14 residues. The CDR3 region is CASRRDTLNTEAFF. In DNA, the CDR3 is TGTGCCAGCAGACGGGACACCCTAAACACTGAAGCTTTCTTT.

The CDR3 nucleotides are TGTGCCTGGAGTTTCGGTCTGGCGGGAGGGGTAAATTCACCCCTCCACTTT. Amino acid sequence: CAWSFGLAGGVNSPLHF. This chain links TRBV30 with TRBJ1-6; D possibly corresponds to TRBD1 (5 bases). This CDR3 spans 17 amino acids. With 2 bases removed from V and 7 bases from J, the gap between germline ends came to 21 bases. Germline CDR1 is GTSNPN and CDR2 is SVGIG (reference sequence).

This clone was seen just once. The gene calls are TRBV5-5 and TRBJ1-3, with D unresolved. The CDR3 totals 14 residues. The V end lost 2 bases, the J end lost 5 bases, and 11 bases lay between the germline ends. CDR1 is SGHKS, CDR2 YYEKEE, per germline (reference sequence). CDR3 protein: CASSFEAHRNTIYF. The CDR3 DNA reads TGTGCCAGCAGCTTCGAAGCGCATCGAAACACCATATATTTT.

As DNA, the CDR3 is TGTGCCAGTAAACAGGGAAATAATTCACCCCTCCACTTT. This sequence encodes CASKQGNNSPLHF. The genes are TRBV19 and TRBJ1-6; possibly TRBD1 for D (6 bases). V lost 7 bases to trimming and J lost 5 bases, with 9 bases between them. Germline-derived CDR1 and CDR2 are LNHDA and SQIVND (reference sequence). This CDR3 comprises 13 residues.

The sample holds one count of this clone. J is TRBJ2-5 and V is TRBV7-2, with TRBD2 matching over 7 bases. The CDR3 spans 16 residues. CDR1 is SGHTA and CDR2 is FQGNSA in the germline V gene. V lost 3 bases, J lost 3 bases, and 10 bases stayed unmatched. CDR3 DNA: TGTGCCAGCAGCTTTGGGTTCCTAGCGGCCGAAGAGACCCAGTACTTC. It encodes CASSFGFLAAEETQYF.

The genes are TRBV7-9 and TRBJ1-3; possible D gene TRBD1, 5 bases. Trimming pared 5 bases from V and 6 bases from J, leaving 23 bases between. Germline V CDR1 and CDR2: SEHNR, FQNEAQ (reference sequence). There are 17 residues in the CDR3. The CDR3: CASSPGTGQGGENTIYF. DNA for the CDR3: TGTGCCAGCAGCCCCGGGACGGGGCAGGGAGGGGAAAACACCATATATTTT. Complete variable domain (other parts from reference TRBV7-9 and TRBJ1-3): DTGVSQNPRHKITKRGQNVTFRCDPISEHNRLYWYRQTLGQGPEFLTYFQNEAQLEKSRLLSDRFSAERPKGSFSTLEIQRTEQGDSAMYLCASSPGTGQGGENTIYFGEGSWLTVV.

CDR3 bases: TGTGCCAGCAGCCAAGACTCGCGGGGGGTCTACAATGAGCAGTTCTTC. Amino acids: CASSQDSRGVYNEQFF. J is TRBJ2-1 and V is TRBV3-1 (or the pseudogene TRBV3-2); 8 positions match TRBD2. This CDR3 has 16 residues. CDR1 and CDR2 from the germline V gene are LGHDT and YNNKEL (reference sequence). The V gene end was trimmed by 0 bases and the J gene end by 3 bases; junction bases not matched to a gene: 4.

This chain links TRBV5-1 with TRBJ2-7; the match to TRBD1 covers 8 bases. This CDR3 is built from 15 residues. J was trimmed by 5 bases and V by 1 base; bases with no gene match: 8. Germline values: CDR1 SGHRS, CDR2 YFSETQ. The CDR3 DNA sequence: TGCGCCAGCAGCTTGTTGCAGGGGGCTTTGGACGAGCAGTACTTC. This codes for CASSLLQGALDEQYF.

The rearrangement uses TRBV19 and TRBJ1-1; D unresolved. V lost 5 bases and J lost 1, with 5 bases in between. The germline V gene has CDR1 LNHDA and CDR2 SQIVND (reference sequence). The CDR3 totals 12 residues. The CDR3 is CASSVGNTEAFF. The CDR3, as DNA: TGTGCCAGTAGTGTCGGGAACACTGAAGCTTTCTTT.

J is TRBJ1-2 and V is TRBV18, with unresolved D. Deletions cut 3 bases from V and 2 bases from J, with 7 bases between. The CDR3 consists of 13 residues. Germline-derived CDR1 and CDR2 are KGHSH and LQKENI. The CDR3 loop reads CASSPPGNYGYTF. CDR3 nucleotides: TGTGCCAGCTCACCCCCGGGGAACTATGGCTACACCTTC.